One and the same sample provided the 29 T cell receptor beta chains below, sequenced in a study of T cell changes during pregnancy in multiple sclerosis. Assay: immunoSEQ multiplex PCR; the TCRdb copy retains only in-frame clones and omits some. The sample carries about 54,000 clones, 75% to 95% recorded once. The sample was peripheral blood, taken after pregnancy. These receptors were taken from a female donor in good health, enrolled as a control in a pregnancy study.

The chain is built from TRBV28 and TRBJ1-2, with D unclear. There are 15 residues in the CDR3. Looked up from germline, CDR1 is MDHEN and CDR2 is SYDVKM. The V end lost 6 bases, the J end lost 7 bases, and 21 bases lay between the germline ends. DNA for the CDR3: TGTGCCAGCAGGACGGAGGATTTTCGGTATCGTGGCTACACCTTC. It translates to CASRTEDFRYRGYTF.

Only a few counts were recorded for this clone. Other DNA sequences in this sample translate to the same CDR3. The chain joins TRBV6-1 to TRBJ1-1; D remains ambiguous. The CDR3 runs 13 residues. Germline CDR1 is MNHNS and CDR2 is SASEGT. Trimming pared 6 bases from V and 0 bases from J, leaving 8 bases between. The CDR3 coding sequence is TGTGCCAGCAGAGCAACGCTGAACACTGAAGCTTTCTTT. It is translated as CASRATLNTEAFF.

The J gene is TRBJ1-1, the V gene TRBV19, with 7 bases that match TRBD1. CDR3 size: 14 residues. Germline CDR1 reads LNHDA; CDR2 reads SQIVND (reference sequence). Trimming at V came to 5 bases and at J to 1 base, leaving 4 bases not matched to a gene. CDR3 in amino acids: CASSDRTGNTEAFF. In DNA form, the CDR3 reads TGTGCCAGTAGTGATCGGACAGGGAACACTGAAGCTTTCTTT.

The chain couples TRBV6-5 to TRBJ2-7, with a tentative D call TRBD1 (5 bases). The length of the CDR3 is 14 residues. Germline CDR1 reads MNHEY; CDR2 reads SVGAGI. Trimming took off 5 bases at V and 5 bases at J, with 16 bases between the two ends. The CDR3 loop reads CASSAWWGRNEQYF. DNA of the CDR3: TGTGCCAGCAGTGCCTGGTGGGGCCGCAACGAGCAGTACTTC.

V is TRBV4-1 and J is TRBJ2-7, with D perhaps TRBD1 (6 bases). Germline assignment: CDR1 MGHRA and CDR2 YSYEKL. The CDR3 consists of 18 residues. V lost 0 bases and J 2 bases, leaving 20 bases between the germline ends. Here the CDR3 DNA reads TGCGCCAGCAGCCAAGAGGGGGCAGGTTGGGTGGAAACCTACGAGCAGTACTTC. Its translation is CASSQEGAGWVETYEQYF.

The gene calls are TRBV7-9 and TRBJ1-6, with 8 bases aligning to TRBD1. The CDR3 covers 16 residues. V gave up 2 bases and J gave up 8 bases; unmatched junction bases: 8. Germline CDR1 is SEHNR and CDR2 is FQNEAQ (reference sequence). The CDR3 loop reads CASSLPNTGGDSPLHF. The DNA for the CDR3 is TGTGCCAGCAGCTTACCGAACACAGGGGGGGATTCACCCCTCCACTTT.

V is TRBV28 and J is TRBJ1-5, with D possibly being TRBD1 (5 bases). This CDR3 spans 14 amino acids. Trimming removed 9 bases at V and 2 bases at J, with 14 bases between. CDR1 is MDHEN, CDR2 SYDVKM, per germline. CDR3 nucleotides: TGTGCCAGTCGGGCGGGGGGTGGCAATCAGCCCCAGCATTTT. Its protein product is CASRAGGGNQPQHF.

This clone was recorded a few times. V usage is TRBV19 and J usage is TRBJ2-7; unclear D gene. Germline lookup yields CDR1 LNHDA and CDR2 SQIVND (reference sequence). CDR3 size: 14 residues. With 7 bases removed from V and 4 bases from J, the gap between germline ends came to 17 bases. The CDR3 loop reads CASKVQQGLYEQYF. CDR3 DNA sequence: TGTGCCAGTAAGGTACAGCAAGGTTTATACGAGCAGTACTTC.

The V gene is TRBV12-5, the J gene TRBJ2-1; 12 nucleotides line up with TRBD1. V lost 5 bases and J lost 7; bases outside the gene matches: 3. The CDR3 spans 14 residues. Germline values: CDR1 LGHNT, CDR2 FRNRAP. CDR3 sequence reads: CASGGGQGANEQFF. As DNA, the CDR3 is TGTGCTAGTGGTGGGGGACAGGGGGCGAATGAGCAGTTCTTC.

The chain is built from TRBV14 and TRBJ2-2; no firm D call. The germline V gene has CDR1 SGHDN and CDR2 FVKESK. Trimming pared 1 base from V and 3 bases from J, leaving 6 bases between. This CDR3 region has 14 residues. The CDR3 reads CASSQVRYTGELFF. The CDR3 DNA is TGTGCCAGCAGCCAAGTGCGTTACACCGGGGAGCTGTTTTTT.

The rearrangement links TRBV6-5 to TRBJ1-3, with a tentative D call TRBD1 (6 bases). Trimming took off 2 bases at V and 0 bases at J, with 8 bases between the two ends. Germline V gene data show CDR1 as MNHEY and CDR2 as SVGAGI. CDR3 size: 15 residues. CDR3 loop: CASSYQGNSGNTIYF. The CDR3 bases are TGTGCCAGCAGTTACCAGGGGAACTCTGGAAACACCATATATTTT.

The genes are TRBV13 and TRBJ1-6; TRBD1 might be the D (6 bases). The CDR3 consists of 15 residues. Trimming removed 3 bases at V and 5 bases at J, with 11 bases between. CDR1 is PRHDT and CDR2 is FYEKMQ in the germline V gene (reference sequence). The CDR3 DNA follows: TGTGCCAGCAGCTTTGGACAGAGTAATAATTCACCCCTCCACTTT. This sequence encodes CASSFGQSNNSPLHF.

Turning to this clone: The junction and the germline gene differ at one end; a read error may be behind it. The rearrangement links TRBV7-7 to TRBJ2-2; D not certain. Looked up from germline, CDR1 is SSHAT and CDR2 is FNYEAQ (reference sequence). CDR3 length: 16 amino acids. CDR3 residues: CASSRVNVRDTGELFF. CDR3 in DNA: TGTGCTAGCAGCCGAGTCAACGTCCGGGACACCGGGGAGCTGTTTTTT.

The V and J genes are TRBV6-5 and TRBJ1-2; TRBD1 agrees at 7 bases. Trimming removed 8 bases from V and 7 bases from J; junction bases left unmatched: 4. CDR3 length: 11 residues. The V gene's germline CDR1 is MNHEY and CDR2 SVGAGI. The CDR3 sequence is CASRQGGGYTF. CDR3 coding DNA: TGTGCCAGCCGACAGGGAGGTGGCTACACCTTC.

The genes are TRBV6-5 and TRBJ2-1; 9 positions agree with TRBD2. Germline V lookup: CDR1 MNHEY, CDR2 SVGAGI. Trimming at V came to 4 bases and at J to 4 bases, leaving 8 bases not matched to a gene. This CDR3 is 16 amino acids long. The CDR3 is CASSLLAGVKYNEQFF. The CDR3 nucleotides read TGTGCCAGCAGTTTGTTAGCGGGAGTAAAGTACAATGAGCAGTTCTTC.

This sequence joins TRBV7-9 and TRBJ2-7, with 14 bases matching TRBD2. CDR3 length: 18 residues. Losses at the gene ends were 5 bases for V and 4 bases for J; bases not matched to a gene: 13. Per the germline V gene, CDR1 is SEHNR and CDR2 is FQNEAQ (reference sequence). In DNA, the CDR3 is TGTGCCAGCAGCACGGGACTAGCGGGAGTTTCCCTAATGTACGAGCAGTACTTC. Protein sequence: CASSTGLAGVSLMYEQYF.

The chain joins TRBV7-2 to TRBJ1-5; TRBD1 aligns across 10 bases. Germline trimming cut 4 bases from V and 1 base from J; bases unmatched to any gene: 7. CDR3 length: 17 residues. Germline assignment: CDR1 SGHTA and CDR2 FQGNSA. The CDR3 is CASSSTGGAPSNQPQHF. CDR3 in DNA: TGTGCCAGCAGCTCGACAGGGGGCGCCCCGAGCAATCAGCCCCAGCATTTT.

The gene calls are TRBV6-5 and TRBJ2-5; TRBD2 is a possible D gene (6 bases). CDR3 length: 14 residues. V was shortened by 6 bases and J by 4 bases, with 15 bases between the two germline ends. CDR1 and CDR2 from the germline V gene are MNHEY and SVGAGI. CDR3 sequence reads: CASSPGTGTETQYF. The CDR3, as DNA: TGTGCCAGCAGCCCCGGGACTGGGACAGAGACCCAGTACTTC.

The sample holds one count of this clone. The rearrangement links TRBV6-6 to TRBJ1-2; no definite D call. With 5 bases removed from V and 13 bases from J, the gap between germline ends came to 20 bases. Germline V gene lookup returns CDR1 MNHNY and CDR2 SVGAGI (reference sequence). The CDR3 consists of 13 residues. In nucleotides, the CDR3 is TGTGCCAGCAGTCCCAATACGGAGATAGCGGGCACCTTC. Its translation: CASSPNTEIAGTF.

The chain couples TRBV10-3 to TRBJ2-3; the D gene is possibly TRBD2 (6 bases). The CDR3 length is 14 residues. Trimming shortened V by 10 bases and J by 0 bases, and 14 bases separated the two germline ends. Germline loops: CDR1 ENHRY, CDR2 SYGVKD. CDR3 residues: CATNRDFSTDTQYF. The CDR3 nucleotides read TGTGCCACCAACCGGGACTTTAGCACAGATACGCAGTATTTT.

CDR3 nucleotide sequence: TGTGCCTGGAGTAGGGGGTCCTACGAGCAGTACTTC. This gives the protein CAWSRGSYEQYF. The chain links TRBV30 to TRBJ2-7; tentatively, D is TRBD1 (6 bases). This CDR3 is 12 amino acids long. The ends were cut back, 2 bases at V and 1 base at J, with 6 bases in the middle. Per the germline V gene, CDR1 is GTSNPN and CDR2 is SVGIG (reference sequence).

Concerning this clone: At one of its ends the junction is not consistent with the germline gene, which may arise from a read error. This chain connects TRBV27 to TRBJ2-7; TRBD2 matches at 10 bases. From germline, CDR1 is MNHEY and CDR2 SMNVEV (reference sequence). The CDR3 is 16 residues long. CDR3 sequence reads: CASSSPLAGVSSEQYF. In DNA, the CDR3 is TGTGCCAGCAGTAGTCCGCTAGCGGGAGTTTCCTCCGAGCAGTACTTC.

The rearrangement uses TRBV2 and TRBJ2-2; D is perhaps TRBD1 (5 bases). The germline V gene has CDR1 SNHLY and CDR2 FYNNEI. Trimming took off 4 bases at V and 0 bases at J, with 15 bases between the two ends. This CDR3 spans 17 amino acids. The CDR3: CASSGPLRQTNTGELFF. CDR3 coding DNA: TGTGCCAGCAGTGGGCCCCTTAGACAGACGAACACCGGGGAGCTGTTTTTT.

Only a few counts were recorded for this clone. The chain recombines TRBV7-2 with TRBJ2-1; D gene ambiguous. The length of the CDR3 is 12 residues. Per germline, CDR1 SGHTA and CDR2 FQGNSA. V lost 2 bases to trimming and J lost 5 bases, with 4 bases between them. The CDR3 here is CASSLRDNEQFF. In nucleotides, the CDR3 is TGTGCCAGCAGCTTACGGGACAATGAGCAGTTCTTC.

CDR3 loop: CASSHDRKYGYTF. The CDR3 DNA sequence: TGTGCCAGCAGCCACGACAGGAAATATGGCTACACCTTC. This chain connects TRBV5-8 to TRBJ1-2; TRBD1 might be the D (6 bases). Trimming left V 4 bases short and J 5 bases short, with 12 bases between. In germline, CDR1 is SGHTS, CDR2 YDEGEE. The CDR3 extends over 13 amino acids.

The chain carries TRBV27 and TRBJ1-2; D not certain. Looked up from germline, CDR1 is MNHEY and CDR2 is SMNVEV (reference sequence). The V end was cut by 4 bases, the J end by 6 bases, with 18 bases between. This CDR3 has 15 residues. CDR3 DNA sequence: TGTGCCAGCAGTTCTTTCTGGGAGAGAGACAATGGCTACACCTTC. Translation: CASSSFWERDNGYTF.

This sequence joins TRBV5-1 and TRBJ1-1; 10 bases match TRBD1. The CDR3 totals 16 residues. The V and J ends lost 4 bases and 4 bases, in that order; junction bases with no gene match: 10. The germline V gene encodes CDR1 SGHRS and CDR2 YFSETQ. CDR3 in amino acids: CASSPGQGGSSTEAFF. CDR3 DNA: TGCGCCAGCAGCCCAGGACAGGGGGGATCTAGCACTGAAGCTTTCTTT.

The chain employs TRBV6-1 and TRBJ1-4, with a tentative D call TRBD1 (5 bases). Germline CDR1 MNHNS, CDR2 SASEGT. The CDR3 spans 15 residues. Between the trimmed V and J ends, which lost 0 bases and 5 bases, there was a span of 10 bases. The CDR3 bases are TGTGCCAGCAGTGAAGCAATGGAGGGGAATGAAAAACTGTTTTTT. Translation gives CASSEAMEGNEKLFF.

V is TRBV19 and J is TRBJ1-4; D is ambiguous. The CDR3 has 17 amino acids. CDR1 LNHDA and CDR2 SQIVND come from the germline V gene (reference sequence). Between the trimmed V and J ends, which lost 3 bases and 4 bases, there was a span of 18 bases. The DNA of the CDR3 is TGTGCCAGTAGTATTCTGCGCCTGAGGAGTAATAATGAAAAACTGTTTTTT. It specifies CASSILRLRSNNEKLFF.